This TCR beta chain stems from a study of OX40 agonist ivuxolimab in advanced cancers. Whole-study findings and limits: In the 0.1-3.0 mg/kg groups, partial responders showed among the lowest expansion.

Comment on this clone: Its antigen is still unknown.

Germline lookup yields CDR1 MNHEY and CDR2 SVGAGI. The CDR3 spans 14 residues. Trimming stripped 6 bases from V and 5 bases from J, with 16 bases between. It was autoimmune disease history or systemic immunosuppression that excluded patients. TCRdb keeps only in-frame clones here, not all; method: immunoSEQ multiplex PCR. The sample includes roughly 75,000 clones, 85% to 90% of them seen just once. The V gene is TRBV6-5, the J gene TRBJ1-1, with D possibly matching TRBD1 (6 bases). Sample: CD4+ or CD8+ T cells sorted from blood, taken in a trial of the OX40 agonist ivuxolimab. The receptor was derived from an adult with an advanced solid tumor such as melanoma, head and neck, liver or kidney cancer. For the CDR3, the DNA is TGTGCCAGCAGCCCAACAGGGTTGGGAACTGAAGCTTTCTTT. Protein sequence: CASSPTGLGTEAFF.